The rows below give T cell receptor beta chains drawn from one sample of a study of CD8 T cells in ankylosing spondylitis. TCRdb re-analysed the 5' RACE reads in MiXCR, keeping a single row per CDR3 protein. There are 200,000 to 250,000 distinct CDR3 sequences in the sample; 5.5% to 7.5% occur only once, and 14% lies in the top ten. The sequencing sample was made of blood, either unsorted or a sorted T cell fraction (not recorded which). The source is a male donor with ankylosing spondylitis. Both conserved end residues are part of each CDR3. A D gene is named only where the DNA matches it firmly. Only part of the rows carry a size: once, few, many, or a class if the clone is expanded.

V gene: TRBV3-1
clone size: few
J gene: TRBJ2-7
D gene: .
CDR3 protein: CASSQSLGTYEQYF
CDR3 DNA: TGTGCCAGCAGCCAGTCTCTCGGGACCTACGAGCAGTACTTC

V gene: TRBV6-1
clone size: .
J gene: TRBJ1-1
D gene: .
CDR3 protein: CASSAYIGRNTEAFF
CDR3 DNA: TGTGCCAGCAGTGCCTATATTGGCCGGAACACTGAAGCTTTCTTT

V gene: TRBV24-1
clone size: many
J gene: TRBJ1-5
D gene: .
CDR3 protein: CATSDNNQAGSQPQHF
CDR3 DNA: TGTGCCACCAGTGATAACAACCAGGCGGGGAGTCAGCCCCAGCATTTT

V gene: TRBV4-1
clone size: many
J gene: TRBJ2-1
D gene: TRBD2
CDR3 protein: CASSQNPGTRQNEQFF
CDR3 DNA: TGCGCCAGCAGCCAAAACCCCGGGACTAGGCAAAATGAGCAGTTCTTC

V gene: TRBV5-6
clone size: many
J gene: TRBJ1-1
D gene: TRBD1
CDR3 protein: CASRLYRGDTEAFF
CDR3 DNA: TGTGCCAGCAGACTTTACAGGGGGGACACTGAAGCTTTCTTT

V gene: TRBV28
clone size: many
J gene: TRBJ2-5
D gene: TRBD2
CDR3 protein: CASSLSGGARETQYF
CDR3 DNA: TGTGCCAGCAGTCTAAGCGGGGGGGCGAGGGAGACCCAGTACTTC

V gene: TRBV3-1
clone size: many
J gene: TRBJ2-5
D gene: .
CDR3 protein: CASSQEGKQETQYF
CDR3 DNA: TGTGCCAGCAGCCAAGAGGGCAAACAAGAGACCCAGTACTTC

V gene: TRBV7-9
clone size: .
J gene: TRBJ1-1
D gene: .
CDR3 protein: CASSLAEGWNTEAFF
CDR3 DNA: TGTGCCAGCAGCTTAGCGGAAGGTTGGAACACTGAAGCTTTCTTT

V gene: TRBV5-6
clone size: .
J gene: TRBJ2-7
D gene: .
CDR3 protein: CASSFTWKKQYF
CDR3 DNA: TGTGCCAGCAGCTTCACGTGGAAAAAGCAGTACTTC

V gene: TRBV29-1
clone size: many
J gene: TRBJ2-1
D gene: TRBD2
CDR3 protein: CSVARTSGVAYNEQFF
CDR3 DNA: TGCAGCGTTGCTAGGACTAGCGGGGTGGCCTACAATGAGCAGTTCTTC

V gene: TRBV4-3
clone size: many
J gene: TRBJ2-3
D gene: TRBD2
CDR3 protein: CASSQRIAGGITDTQYF
CDR3 DNA: TGCGCCAGCAGCCAGAGAATAGCGGGGGGAATCACAGATACGCAGTATTTT

V gene: TRBV27
clone size: many
J gene: TRBJ2-7
D gene: .
CDR3 protein: CASSWDATYEQYF
CDR3 DNA: TGTGCCAGCAGTTGGGACGCGACCTACGAGCAGTACTTC

V gene: TRBV29-1
clone size: many
J gene: TRBJ2-7
D gene: .
CDR3 protein: CSVVGGSSYEQYF
CDR3 DNA: TGCAGCGTTGTAGGGGGAAGCTCCTACGAGCAGTACTTC

V gene: TRBV20-1
clone size: many
J gene: TRBJ1-2
D gene: .
CDR3 protein: CSARERGGNGYTF
CDR3 DNA: TGCAGTGCTAGAGAACGGGGTGGAAATGGCTACACCTTC

V gene: TRBV27
clone size: many
J gene: TRBJ2-1
D gene: .
CDR3 protein: CASSYGSSYNEQFF
CDR3 DNA: TGTGCCAGCAGTTATGGGAGCTCCTACAATGAGCAGTTCTTC

V gene: TRBV28
clone size: many
J gene: TRBJ2-2
D gene: TRBD2
CDR3 protein: CASSTRTTSGITGELFF
CDR3 DNA: TGTGCCAGCAGCACGCGAACGACTAGCGGGATAACCGGGGAGCTGTTTTTT

V gene: TRBV20-1
clone size: many
J gene: TRBJ2-7
D gene: .
CDR3 protein: CSVWTDRANSYEQYF
CDR3 DNA: TGCAGTGTTTGGACGGACCGGGCGAACTCCTACGAGCAGTACTTC

V gene: TRBV5-1
clone size: few
J gene: TRBJ2-3
D gene: .
CDR3 protein: CASNIRGVTDTQYF
CDR3 DNA: TGCGCCAGCAACATCAGGGGCGTAACAGATACGCAGTATTTT

V gene: TRBV27
clone size: many
J gene: TRBJ2-7
D gene: TRBD1
CDR3 protein: CASSPVGTAYEQYF
CDR3 DNA: TGTGCCAGCAGTCCCGTGGGGACAGCCTACGAGCAGTACTTC

V gene: TRBV20-1
clone size: many
J gene: TRBJ1-5
D gene: .
CDR3 protein: CSAAPRGIRNQPQHF
CDR3 DNA: TGCAGTGCCGCACCCAGGGGAATTCGCAATCAGCCCCAGCATTTT

V gene: TRBV7-9
clone size: few
J gene: TRBJ2-1
D gene: TRBD1
CDR3 protein: CASSLRTGGYNEQFF
CDR3 DNA: TGTGCCAGCAGCTTAAGGACAGGGGGTTACAATGAGCAGTTCTTC

V gene: TRBV4-1
clone size: many
J gene: TRBJ1-1
D gene: .
CDR3 protein: CASSQVVPANTEAFF
CDR3 DNA: TGCGCCAGCAGCCAAGTGGTACCGGCGAACACTGAAGCTTTCTTT

V gene: TRBV20-1
clone size: .
J gene: TRBJ2-7
D gene: .
CDR3 protein: CSAAEGDSEQYF
CDR3 DNA: TGCAGTGCCGCCGAGGGAGATTCAGAGCAGTACTTC

V gene: TRBV20-1
clone size: .
J gene: TRBJ1-1
D gene: .
CDR3 protein: CSARRARAFF
CDR3 DNA: TGCAGTGCTAGACGGGCACGGGCTTTCTTT

V gene: TRBV12-3/TRBV12-4
clone size: many
J gene: TRBJ2-2
D gene: .
CDR3 protein: CASSPAGYAGELFF
CDR3 DNA: TGTGCCAGCAGTCCCGCGGGATACGCCGGGGAGCTGTTTTTT

V gene: TRBV7-9
clone size: many
J gene: TRBJ2-7
D gene: .
CDR3 protein: CASSPRRGMGEQYF
CDR3 DNA: TGTGCCAGCAGCCCCCGGCGTGGGATGGGCGAGCAGTACTTC

V gene: TRBV5-1
clone size: few
J gene: TRBJ2-5
D gene: .
CDR3 protein: CASSLGQETQYF
CDR3 DNA: TGCGCCAGCAGCTTGGGCCAAGAGACCCAGTACTTC

V gene: TRBV29-1
clone size: many
J gene: TRBJ2-2
D gene: .
CDR3 protein: CSARPRDFSTGELFF
CDR3 DNA: TGCAGCGCTCGCCCCCGGGACTTCTCCACCGGGGAGCTGTTTTTT

V gene: TRBV7-9
clone size: many
J gene: TRBJ2-1
D gene: .
CDR3 protein: CASSLIHEQFF
CDR3 DNA: TGTGCCAGCAGCTTGATTCATGAGCAGTTCTTC